This T cell receptor (beta chain) originates from a study of cytomegalovirus exposure and HLA in healthy donors. Study-level points and caveats: Diagnosis of cytomegalovirus status made by the classifier reportedly showed high specificity and sensitivity.

Vbeta (60) and Jbeta (13) primers were used in the PCR. Sequencing was performed with immunoSEQ multiplex PCR; in TCRdb, only in-frame clones are kept and a portion is missing. The table records some 150,000 clones, about three quarters of them present only once. About this clone itself: Antigen: not known.

This receptor was identified in a man aged 40-49 years in good health and CMV-seropositive. Input material: PBMCs.

DNA of the CDR3: TGTGCCAGCAGCCCTGGGGCGGGAGGCCCAACCGGGGAGCTGTTTTTT. It specifies CASSPGAGGPTGELFF. The chain recombines TRBV5-4 with TRBJ2-2, with 8 bases that match TRBD2. Germline loops: CDR1 SGHNT, CDR2 YYREEE (reference sequence). The J segment lost 5 bases and the V segment lost 4 bases, leaving 10 bases of the junction unmatched. The CDR3 is 16 amino acids.